Listed below are T cell receptor beta chains from one sample, sequenced in a study of a mutant IDH1 vaccine in newly diagnosed glioma. Using immunoSEQ multiplex PCR, the repertoire was profiled, and TCRdb retains in-frame clones only, with some absent. This sample yields 85,000 to 100,000 clones, of which about four fifths are seen a single time; around 7% belongs to the top ten. The sequences come from PBMCs, collected from a glioma patient treated with radiotherapy, temozolomide or both. All receptors derive from a man aged 40-55 years with glioma. Each CDR3 is given with its conserved first and last residue. The D gene is left open where the match is weak. Only some rows state a clone size, as once, few, many or a class for expanded clones.

J: TRBJ2-3; D: TRBD2; V: TRBV4-3; size: once; CDR3: CASSQGGLAGGFTDTQYF; DNA: TGCGCCAGCAGCCAAGGAGGGCTAGCGGGGGGGTTCACAGATACGCAGTATTTT
J: TRBJ2-2; D: -; V: TRBV6-5; size: -; CDR3: CASSYNRNTGELFF; DNA: TGTGCCAGCAGTTACAACAGAAACACCGGGGAGCTGTTTTTT
J: TRBJ1-2; D: -; V: TRBV27; size: medium-sized; CDR3: CASSLSDGARLGYTF; DNA: TGTGCCAGCAGTTTATCGGACGGCGCCCGGCTTGGCTACACCTTC
J: TRBJ2-7; D: -; V: TRBV29-1; size: once; CDR3: CSVARGYEQYF; DNA: TGCAGCGTTGCCCGGGGGTACGAGCAGTACTTC
J: TRBJ2-7; D: -; V: TRBV11-1; size: once; CDR3: CASSLAPSTYEQYF; DNA: TGTGCCAGCAGCTTAGCGCCGTCAACCTACGAGCAGTACTTC
J: TRBJ2-2; D: -; V: TRBV21-1; size: -; CDR3: CASSKWRRTGSNTGELFF; DNA: TGTGCCAGCAGCAAATGGAGAAGGACAGGTTCGAACACCGGGGAGCTGTTTTTT
J: TRBJ1-1; D: -; V: TRBV19; size: -; CDR3: CASSNRGDTEAFF; DNA: TGTGCCAGTTCCAACCGAGGGGACACTGAAGCTTTCTTT
J: TRBJ1-1; D: -; V: TRBV30; size: -; CDR3: CAWGGYGTEAFF; DNA: TGTGCCTGGGGGGGCTATGGGACTGAAGCTTTCTTT
J: TRBJ2-3; D: -; V: TRBV5-7; size: -; CDR3: CASSLMGLNSTDTQYF; DNA: TGTGCCAGCAGCTTGATGGGGCTGAATTCCACAGATACGCAGTATTTT
J: TRBJ1-6; D: -; V: TRBV14; size: -; CDR3: CASSQEVPGIGSPLHF; DNA: TGTGCCAGCAGCCAAGAAGTGCCGGGAATAGGTTCACCCCTCCACTTT
J: TRBJ2-7; D: TRBD1; V: TRBV28; size: -; CDR3: CASSLPTGNYEQYF; DNA: TGTGCCAGCAGTTTACCGACAGGGAACTACGAGCAGTACTTC
J: TRBJ1-1; D: -; V: TRBV9; size: -; CDR3: CASSVAPGNTEAFF; DNA: TGTGCCAGCAGCGTAGCCCCGGGGAACACTGAAGCTTTCTTT
J: TRBJ2-1; D: -; V: TRBV27; size: -; CDR3: CASSLRQGGNEQFF; DNA: TGTGCCAGCAGTTTAAGGCAGGGAGGCAATGAGCAGTTCTTC
J: TRBJ2-5; D: -; V: TRBV7-6; size: few; CDR3: CASSLAGGEGETQYF; DNA: TGTGCCAGCAGCTTAGCGGGAGGAGAGGGGGAGACCCAGTACTTC